The rows below give T cell receptor beta chains drawn from one sample of a study of OX40 agonist ivuxolimab in advanced cancers. Clones were sequenced by immunoSEQ multiplex PCR, and TCRdb holds only the in-frame ones, with some missing. The sample yields roughly 52,000 clones, roughly 82% seen once. Sequenced material: CD4+ or CD8+ T cells sorted from blood, taken in a trial of the OX40 agonist ivuxolimab. The source of these receptors is an adult with an advanced solid tumor such as melanoma, head and neck, liver or kidney cancer. Each CDR3 is given with its conserved first and last residue. The order of the fields is clone size, D gene, J gene, V gene, CDR3 protein, CDR3 DNA. A D gene is named only where the DNA matches it firmly. Expanded clones are given a class, and other clones once, few, many or no size at all.

few,NA,TRBJ2-7,TRBV2,CASTIAGYEQYF,TGTGCCAGCACTATCGCAGGGTACGAGCAGTACTTC
NA,TRBD2,TRBJ2-7,TRBV7-8,CASSQRGGFSYEQYF,TGTGCCAGCAGCCAGCGGGGGGGCTTCTCCTACGAGCAGTACTTC
NA,TRBD1,TRBJ1-2,TRBV13,CASSLEGGNYGYTF,TGTGCCAGCAGCTTAGAAGGGGGCAACTATGGCTACACCTTC
NA,NA,TRBJ1-2,TRBV27,CASPTGPGSTYGYTF,TGTGCCAGCCCAACCGGGCCGGGGAGCACATATGGCTACACCTTC
NA,TRBD1,TRBJ2-2,TRBV5-4,CASSPTGGYTGELFF,TGTGCCAGCAGCCCTACAGGGGGATACACCGGGGAGCTGTTTTTT
few,TRBD1,TRBJ1-2,TRBV28,CASSSTGGRWGYTF,TGTGCCAGCAGTTCCACAGGGGGCCGGTGGGGCTACACCTTC
NA,NA,TRBJ1-2,TRBV14,CASSHLDISYGYTF,TGTGCCAGCAGCCATTTGGACATCAGCTATGGCTACACCTTC
NA,NA,TRBJ2-7,TRBV21-1,CASSGGQTRYEQYF,TGTGCCAGCAGCGGGGGACAAACCCGGTACGAGCAGTACTTC
few,NA,TRBJ1-2,TRBV15,CATSSTGNYGYTF,TGTGCCACCAGCAGTACAGGGAACTATGGCTACACCTTC
NA,NA,TRBJ2-5,TRBV29-1,CSVEDGSETQYF,TGCAGCGTTGAAGACGGGTCAGAGACCCAGTACTTC
NA,TRBD1,TRBJ2-2,TRBV6-5,CASRRDRGNTGELFF,TGTGCCAGCAGAAGGGACAGGGGGAACACCGGGGAGCTGTTTTTT
NA,NA,TRBJ2-6,TRBV5-6,CASSSGFGANVLTF,TGTGCCAGCAGCTCAGGGTTCGGGGCCAACGTCCTGACTTTC
NA,NA,TRBJ1-6,TRBV2,CASSEVTALNSPLHF,TGTGCCAGCAGTGAAGTAACAGCTCTGAACTCACCCCTCCACTTT
NA,NA,TRBJ1-2,TRBV28,CASSLTNSGRDHF,TGTGCCAGCAGTTTAACTAATTCCGGACGGGACCACTTC
few,TRBD2,TRBJ2-5,TRBV7-2,CASSLGTGGGETQYF,TGTGCCAGCAGCTTAGGCACTGGGGGAGGGGAGACCCAGTACTTC
once,TRBD1,TRBJ1-2,TRBV5-1,CATGTGPNYGYTF,TGCGCCACGGGGACAGGGCCTAACTATGGCTACACCTTC
NA,NA,TRBJ1-1,TRBV6-1,CASSEVYGEGTEAFF,TGTGCCAGCAGTGAAGTCTATGGGGAGGGGACTGAAGCTTTCTTT
NA,TRBD2,TRBJ2-3,TRBV11-2,CASSYGLAGGLTDTQYF,TGTGCCAGCAGCTACGGACTAGCGGGGGGGCTCACAGATACGCAGTATTTT
NA,TRBD2,TRBJ2-1,TRBV6-4,CASSSGGGHNEQFF,TGTGCCAGCAGCAGCGGGGGGGGTCACAATGAGCAGTTCTTC
NA,TRBD2,TRBJ2-7,TRBV7-8,CASSLFRVSGRRGGSYEQYF,TGTGCCAGCAGCCTTTTTAGAGTGAGCGGGAGGAGGGGCGGCTCCTACGAGCAGTACTTC
NA,TRBD2,TRBJ2-3,TRBV2,CASSEWGGSTDTQYF,TGTGCCAGCAGTGAATGGGGGGGTAGCACAGATACGCAGTATTTT
NA,NA,TRBJ1-1,TRBV7-2,CASSLGGLRTEAFF,TGTGCCAGCAGCTTAGGCGGGTTGAGGACTGAAGCTTTCTTT
NA,TRBD1,TRBJ1-1,TRBV28,CASSLGTDRTEAFF,TGTGCCAGCAGTTTAGGGACAGACCGAACTGAAGCTTTCTTT
NA,NA,TRBJ1-1,TRBV14,CASSNLGVNTEAFF,TGTGCCAGCTCAAACCTAGGGGTTAACACTGAAGCTTTCTTT
NA,NA,TRBJ2-5,TRBV20-1,CSADKQETQYF,TGCAGTGCTGACAAACAAGAGACCCAGTACTTC
few,TRBD1,TRBJ1-3,TRBV29-1,CSARYGQALSGNTIYF,TGCAGCGCCCGATACGGACAGGCCCTCTCTGGAAACACCATATATTTT
NA,TRBD2,TRBJ2-1,TRBV5-1,CASTIFPGRENEQFF,TGCGCCAGCACGATCTTCCCGGGGAGGGAGAATGAGCAGTTCTTC
NA,TRBD1,TRBJ1-2,TRBV11-2,CASSYRTGAGYGYTF,TGTGCCAGCAGCTACCGGACAGGGGCTGGCTATGGCTACACCTTC